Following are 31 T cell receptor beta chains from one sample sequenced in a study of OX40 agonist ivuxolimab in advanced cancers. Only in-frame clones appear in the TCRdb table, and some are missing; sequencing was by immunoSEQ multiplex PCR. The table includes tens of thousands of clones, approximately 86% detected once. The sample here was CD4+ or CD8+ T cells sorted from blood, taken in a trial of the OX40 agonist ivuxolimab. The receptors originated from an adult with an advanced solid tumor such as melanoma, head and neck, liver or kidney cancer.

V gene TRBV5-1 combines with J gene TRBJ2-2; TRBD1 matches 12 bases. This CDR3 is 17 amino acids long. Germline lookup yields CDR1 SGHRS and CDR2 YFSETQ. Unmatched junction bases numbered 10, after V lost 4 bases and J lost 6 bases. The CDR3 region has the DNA TGCGCCAGCAGCAACCGGGACAGGGGGCCGGTTTCCGGGGAGCTGTTTTTT. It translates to CASSNRDRGPVSGELFF.

CDR3 loop: CAWSAGGKNQPQHF. Written as DNA, the CDR3 is TGTGCCTGGAGTGCAGGGGGAAAGAATCAGCCCCAGCATTTT. This chain joins TRBV30 and TRBJ1-5, with 7 positions matching TRBD1. V was clipped by 1 base and J by 4 bases; unmatched bases: 4. The CDR3 sequence is 14 residues long. Per the germline V gene, CDR1 is GTSNPN and CDR2 is SVGIG (reference sequence).

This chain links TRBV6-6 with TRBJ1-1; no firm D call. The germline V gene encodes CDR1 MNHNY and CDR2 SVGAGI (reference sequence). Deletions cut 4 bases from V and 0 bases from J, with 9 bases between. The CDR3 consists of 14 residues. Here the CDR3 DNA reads TGTGCCAGCAGTTTGGACGGTATGAACACTGAAGCTTTCTTT. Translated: CASSLDGMNTEAFF.

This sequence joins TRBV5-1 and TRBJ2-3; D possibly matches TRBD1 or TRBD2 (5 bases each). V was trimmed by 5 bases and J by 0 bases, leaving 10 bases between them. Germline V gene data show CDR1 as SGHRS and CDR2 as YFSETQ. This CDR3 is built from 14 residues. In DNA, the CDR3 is TGCGCCAGCAGGACCGGGGCCAGCACAGATACGCAGTATTTT. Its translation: CASRTGASTDTQYF.

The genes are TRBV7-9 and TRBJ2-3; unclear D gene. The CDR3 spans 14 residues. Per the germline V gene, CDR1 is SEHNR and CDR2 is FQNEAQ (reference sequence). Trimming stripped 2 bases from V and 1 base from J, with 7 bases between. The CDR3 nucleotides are TGTGCCAGCAGCTTATTAGCAGGCACAGATACGCAGTATTTT. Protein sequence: CASSLLAGTDTQYF.

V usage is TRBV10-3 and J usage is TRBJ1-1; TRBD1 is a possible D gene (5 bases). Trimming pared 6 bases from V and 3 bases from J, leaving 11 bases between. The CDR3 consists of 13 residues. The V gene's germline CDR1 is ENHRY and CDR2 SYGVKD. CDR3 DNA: TGTGCCATCAGGGAACAGGTGTACACTGAAGCTTTCTTT. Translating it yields CAIREQVYTEAFF.

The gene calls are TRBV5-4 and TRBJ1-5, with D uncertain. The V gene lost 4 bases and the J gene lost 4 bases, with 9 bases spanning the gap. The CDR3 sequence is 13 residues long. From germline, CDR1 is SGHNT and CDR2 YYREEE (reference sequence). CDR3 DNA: TGTGCCAGCAGCCATGGGCATAATCAGCCCCAGCATTTT. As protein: CASSHGHNQPQHF.

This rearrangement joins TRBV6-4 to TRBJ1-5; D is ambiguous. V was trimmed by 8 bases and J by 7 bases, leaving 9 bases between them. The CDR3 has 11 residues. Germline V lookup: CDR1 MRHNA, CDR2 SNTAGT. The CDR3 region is CASPKRQPQHF. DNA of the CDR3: TGTGCCAGCCCCAAGAGGCAGCCCCAGCATTTT.

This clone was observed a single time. The CDR3 is CASSRYGNQPQHF. CDR3 sequence (DNA): TGTGCCAGCAGCCGATATGGCAATCAGCCCCAGCATTTT. The chain uses TRBV7-2 and TRBJ1-5; D unclear. This CDR3 spans 13 amino acids. The V end was cut by 5 bases, the J end by 2 bases, with 7 bases between. Germline V CDR1 and CDR2: SGHTA, FQGNSA.

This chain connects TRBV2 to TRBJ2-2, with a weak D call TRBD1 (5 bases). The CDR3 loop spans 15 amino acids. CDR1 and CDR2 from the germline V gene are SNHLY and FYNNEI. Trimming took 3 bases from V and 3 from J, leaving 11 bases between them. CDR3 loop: CASSERQGDTGELFF. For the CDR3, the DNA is TGTGCCAGCAGTGAGAGGCAGGGTGACACCGGGGAGCTGTTTTTT.

The CDR3 here is CASSSRANQPQHF. The CDR3 DNA reads TGTGCCAGCAGCTCAAGGGCCAATCAGCCCCAGCATTTT. V and J are TRBV7-3 and TRBJ1-5, with unresolved D. V lost 4 bases and J lost 3, with 7 bases in between. This CDR3 is 13 amino acids long. Germline values: CDR1 SGHTA, CDR2 FQGTGA.

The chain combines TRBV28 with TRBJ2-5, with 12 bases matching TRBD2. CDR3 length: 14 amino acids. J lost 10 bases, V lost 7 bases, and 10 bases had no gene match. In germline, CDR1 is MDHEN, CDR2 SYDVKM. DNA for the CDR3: TGTGCCAGCACGATACCGGGACTAGCGGGTGGCCAGTACTTC. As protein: CASTIPGLAGGQYF.

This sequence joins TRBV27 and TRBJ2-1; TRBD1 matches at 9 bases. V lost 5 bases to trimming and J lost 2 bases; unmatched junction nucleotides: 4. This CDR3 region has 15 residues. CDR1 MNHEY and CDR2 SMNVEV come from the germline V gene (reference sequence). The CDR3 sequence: CASSPGQGPYNEQFF. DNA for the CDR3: TGTGCCAGCAGTCCAGGACAGGGGCCCTACAATGAGCAGTTCTTC.

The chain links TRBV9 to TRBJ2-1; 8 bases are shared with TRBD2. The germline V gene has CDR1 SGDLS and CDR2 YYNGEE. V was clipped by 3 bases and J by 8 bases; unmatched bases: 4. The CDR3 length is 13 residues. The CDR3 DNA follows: TGTGCCAGCAGCGCCGGGGGGGCCTATGAGCAGTTCTTC. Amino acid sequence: CASSAGGAYEQFF.

CDR3: CASTRTGNTIYF. In nucleotides, the CDR3 is TGTGCCAGCACCCGCACTGGAAACACCATATATTTT. The V call is TRBV9, the J call TRBJ1-3; D is ambiguous. CDR1 SGDLS and CDR2 YYNGEE come from the germline V gene. This CDR3 comprises 12 residues. V dropped 6 bases and J dropped 2 bases, with 6 bases sitting between them.

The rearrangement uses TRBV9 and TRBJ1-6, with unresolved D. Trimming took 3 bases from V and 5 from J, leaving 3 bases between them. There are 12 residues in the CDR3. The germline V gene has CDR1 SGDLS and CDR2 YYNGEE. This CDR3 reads CASSGDNSPLHF. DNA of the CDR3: TGTGCCAGCAGCGGGGATAATTCACCCCTCCACTTT.

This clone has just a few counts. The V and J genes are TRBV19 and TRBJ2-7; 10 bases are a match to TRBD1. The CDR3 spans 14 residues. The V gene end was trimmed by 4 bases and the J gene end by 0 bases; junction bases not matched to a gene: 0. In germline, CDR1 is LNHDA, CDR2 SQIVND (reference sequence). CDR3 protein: CASSRTGGSYEQYF. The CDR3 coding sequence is TGTGCCAGTAGTAGGACAGGGGGCTCCTACGAGCAGTACTTC.

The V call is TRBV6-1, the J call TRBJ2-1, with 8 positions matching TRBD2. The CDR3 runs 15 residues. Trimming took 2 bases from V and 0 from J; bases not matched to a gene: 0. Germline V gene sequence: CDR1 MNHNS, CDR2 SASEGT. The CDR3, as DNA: TGTGCCAGCAGTGAAAGCGGGAGCTCCTACAATGAGCAGTTCTTC. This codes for CASSESGSSYNEQFF.

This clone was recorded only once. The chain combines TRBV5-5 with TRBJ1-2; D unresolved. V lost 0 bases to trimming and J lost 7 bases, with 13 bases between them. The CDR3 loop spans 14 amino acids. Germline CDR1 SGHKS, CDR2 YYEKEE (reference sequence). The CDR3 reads CASSLAGEGSGYTF. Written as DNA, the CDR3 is TGTGCCAGCAGCTTGGCGGGCGAGGGTAGTGGCTACACCTTC.

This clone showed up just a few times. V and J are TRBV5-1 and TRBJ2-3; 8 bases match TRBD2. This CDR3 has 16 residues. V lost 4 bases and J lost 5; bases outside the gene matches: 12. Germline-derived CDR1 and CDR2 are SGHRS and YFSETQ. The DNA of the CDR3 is TGCGCCAGCAGCCCGGGTAGGGCGGGGGGCAGAGATACGCAGTATTTT. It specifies CASSPGRAGGRDTQYF.

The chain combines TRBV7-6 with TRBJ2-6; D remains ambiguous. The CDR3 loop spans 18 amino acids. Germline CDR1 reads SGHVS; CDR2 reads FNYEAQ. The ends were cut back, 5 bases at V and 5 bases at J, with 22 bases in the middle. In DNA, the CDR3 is TGTGCCAGCAGCGTCGGGCCAATCTCACAAAGTCGGGCCAACGTCCTGACTTTC. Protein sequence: CASSVGPISQSRANVLTF.

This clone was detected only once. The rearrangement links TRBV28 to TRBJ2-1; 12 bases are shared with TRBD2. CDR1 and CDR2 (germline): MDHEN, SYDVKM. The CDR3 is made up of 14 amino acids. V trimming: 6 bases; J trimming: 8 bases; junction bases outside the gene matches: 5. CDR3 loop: CASRPLAGGDEQFF. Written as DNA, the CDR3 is TGTGCCAGCAGACCTCTAGCGGGGGGGGATGAGCAGTTCTTC.

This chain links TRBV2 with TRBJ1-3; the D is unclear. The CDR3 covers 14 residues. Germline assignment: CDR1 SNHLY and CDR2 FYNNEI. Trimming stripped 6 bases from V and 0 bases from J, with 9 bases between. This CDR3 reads CASRPGHSGNTIYF. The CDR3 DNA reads TGTGCCAGCAGACCGGGTCACTCTGGAAACACCATATATTTT.

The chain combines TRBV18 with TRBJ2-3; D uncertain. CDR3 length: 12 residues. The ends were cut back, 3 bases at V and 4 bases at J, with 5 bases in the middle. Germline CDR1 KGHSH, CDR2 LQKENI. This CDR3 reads CASSPDADTQYF. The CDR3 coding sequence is TGTGCCAGCTCACCTGACGCAGATACGCAGTATTTT. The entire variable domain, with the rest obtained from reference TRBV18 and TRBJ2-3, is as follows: NAGVMQNPRHLVRRRGQEARLRCSPMKGHSHVYWYRQLPEEGLKFMVYLQKENIIDESGMPKERFSAEFPKEGPSILRIQQVVRGDSAAYFCASSPDADTQYFGPGTRLTVL.

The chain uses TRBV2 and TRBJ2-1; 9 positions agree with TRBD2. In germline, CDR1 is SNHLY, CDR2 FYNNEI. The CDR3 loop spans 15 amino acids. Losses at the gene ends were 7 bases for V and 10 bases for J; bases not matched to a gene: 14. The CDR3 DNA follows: TGTGCCAGCATTCCAAAAGGTAGCGGGGGTTCCGAGCAGTTCTTC. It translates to CASIPKGSGGSEQFF.

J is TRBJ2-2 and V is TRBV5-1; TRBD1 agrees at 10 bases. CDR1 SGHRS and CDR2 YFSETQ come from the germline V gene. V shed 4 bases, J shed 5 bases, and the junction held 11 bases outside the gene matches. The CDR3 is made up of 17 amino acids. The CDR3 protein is CASSPQPGTGDTGELFF. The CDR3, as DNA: TGCGCCAGCAGCCCCCAACCCGGGACAGGGGATACCGGGGAGCTGTTTTTT. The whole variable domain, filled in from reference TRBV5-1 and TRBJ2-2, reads KAGVTQTPRYLIKTRGQQVTLSCSPISGHRSVSWYQQTPGQGLQFLFEYFSETQRNKGNFPGRFSGRQFSNSRSEMNVSTLELGDSALYLCASSPQPGTGDTGELFFGEGSRLTVL.

The CDR3: CASSRPGPNTGEKLFF. CDR3 bases: TGTGCCAGCAGTCGACCGGGCCCCAACACAGGTGAAAAACTGTTTTTT. This chain connects TRBV7-9 to TRBJ1-4; maybe TRBD1 (5 bases). CDR3 size: 16 residues. The germline V gene encodes CDR1 SEHNR and CDR2 FQNEAQ (reference sequence). The V end lost 6 bases, the J end lost 7 bases, and 21 bases lay between the germline ends.

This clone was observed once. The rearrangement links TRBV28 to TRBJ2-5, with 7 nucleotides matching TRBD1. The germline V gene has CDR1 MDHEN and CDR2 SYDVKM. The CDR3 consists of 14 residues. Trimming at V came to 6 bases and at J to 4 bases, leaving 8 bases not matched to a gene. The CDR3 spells CASSQYRGGETQYF. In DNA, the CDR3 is TGTGCCAGCAGCCAATACAGGGGTGGAGAGACCCAGTACTTC.

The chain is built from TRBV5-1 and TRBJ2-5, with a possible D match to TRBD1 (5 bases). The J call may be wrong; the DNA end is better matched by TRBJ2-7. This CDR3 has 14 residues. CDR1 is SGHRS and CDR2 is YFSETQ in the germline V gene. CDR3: CASSLGQISYEQYF. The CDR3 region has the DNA TGCGCCAGCAGCTTGGGACAGATCTCCTACGAGCAGTACTTC.

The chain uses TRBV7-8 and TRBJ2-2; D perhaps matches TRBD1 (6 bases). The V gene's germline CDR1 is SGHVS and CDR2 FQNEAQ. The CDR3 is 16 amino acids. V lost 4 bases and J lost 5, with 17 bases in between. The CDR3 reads CASSSQGHIGTGELFF. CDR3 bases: TGTGCCAGCAGCTCACAGGGACATATCGGAACCGGGGAGCTGTTTTTT.

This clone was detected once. For the CDR3, the DNA is TGTGCCAGCAGCTACGACAGGGCCACTGAAGCTTTCTTT. Amino acid sequence: CASSYDRATEAFF. The V gene is TRBV5-6, the J gene TRBJ1-1; 7 nucleotides match TRBD1. Trimming took 3 bases from V and 4 from J; bases not matched to a gene: 3. Germline loops: CDR1 SGHDT, CDR2 YYEEEE. The CDR3 totals 13 residues.